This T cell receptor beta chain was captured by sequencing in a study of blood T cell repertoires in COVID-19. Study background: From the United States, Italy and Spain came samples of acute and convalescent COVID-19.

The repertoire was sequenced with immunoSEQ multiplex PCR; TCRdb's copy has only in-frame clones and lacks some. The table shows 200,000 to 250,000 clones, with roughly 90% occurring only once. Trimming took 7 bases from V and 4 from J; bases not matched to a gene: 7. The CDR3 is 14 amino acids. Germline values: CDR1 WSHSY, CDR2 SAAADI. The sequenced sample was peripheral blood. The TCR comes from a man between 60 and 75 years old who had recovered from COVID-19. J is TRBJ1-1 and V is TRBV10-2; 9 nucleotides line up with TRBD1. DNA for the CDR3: TGCGCCAGCATCGGGACAGGGCGGCTCACTGAAGCTTTCTTT. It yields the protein CASIGTGRLTEAFF.